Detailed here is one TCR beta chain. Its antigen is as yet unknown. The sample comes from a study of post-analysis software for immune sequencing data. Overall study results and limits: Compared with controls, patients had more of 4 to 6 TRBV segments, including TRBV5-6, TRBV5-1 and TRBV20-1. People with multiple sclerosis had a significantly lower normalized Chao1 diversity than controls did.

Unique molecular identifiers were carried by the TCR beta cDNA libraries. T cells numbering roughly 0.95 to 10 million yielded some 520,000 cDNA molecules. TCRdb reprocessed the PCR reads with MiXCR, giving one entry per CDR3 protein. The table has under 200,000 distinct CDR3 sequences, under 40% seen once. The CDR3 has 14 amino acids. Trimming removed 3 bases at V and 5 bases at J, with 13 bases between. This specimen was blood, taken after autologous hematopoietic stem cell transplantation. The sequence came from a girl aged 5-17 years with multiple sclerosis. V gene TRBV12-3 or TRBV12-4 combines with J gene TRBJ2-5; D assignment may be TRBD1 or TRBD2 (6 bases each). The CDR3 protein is CASSFTGAVETQYF. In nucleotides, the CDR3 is TGTGCCAGCAGTTTCACGGGGGCAGTGGAGACCCAGTACTTC.